This passage covers 3 T cell receptor beta chains from one sample sequenced in a study of lymphopenia after photon versus proton radiotherapy. The data were produced by immunoSEQ multiplex PCR, yet TCRdb's version contains in-frame clones alone and is incomplete. The table records about 160,000 clones, around 85% of them present only once. This sample comprised peripheral blood, obtained from a patient treated with photon-based radiotherapy. These receptors all come from a man over 45 with gastric cancer.

The V and J genes are TRBV18 and TRBJ2-7, with 11 positions matching TRBD2. The CDR3 runs to 14 residues. Looked up from germline, CDR1 is KGHSH and CDR2 is LQKENI. Germline trimming cut 6 bases from V and 3 bases from J; bases unmatched to any gene: 4. CDR3 in DNA: TGTGCCAGCTCCCAACTAGCGGGAGTCTACGAGCAGTACTTC. Its protein is CASSQLAGVYEQYF.

V usage is TRBV15 and J usage is TRBJ2-1, with 7 bases aligning to TRBD1. Per the germline V gene, CDR1 is LNHNV and CDR2 is YYDKDF (reference sequence). This CDR3 has 19 amino acids. Trimming at V came to 0 bases and at J to 1 base, leaving 12 bases not matched to a gene. The CDR3 coding sequence is TGTGCCACCAGCAGAGACTCTCAACGACAGGGCAGATCCTACAATGAGCAGTTCTTC. The encoded protein is CATSRDSQRQGRSYNEQFF.

The chain has TRBV7-8 and TRBJ2-5, with D hard to call. Germline V gene sequence: CDR1 SGHVS, CDR2 FQNEAQ. The V gene lost 10 bases and the J gene lost 1 base, with 13 bases spanning the gap. The CDR3 is made up of 13 amino acids. The CDR3 region has the DNA TGTGCCACCAATTACCAGATCCAAGAGACCCAGTACTTC. Protein: CATNYQIQETQYF.